Listed below are T cell receptor beta chains from one sample, sequenced in a study of CD8 T cells in ankylosing spondylitis. TCRdb passed the 5' RACE reads through MiXCR, listing each CDR3 protein once. The sample has some 120,000 distinct CDR3 sequences, about 6.5% seen once. What was sequenced was blood, either unsorted or a sorted T cell fraction (not recorded which). The receptors shown here come from a male donor with ankylosing spondylitis or in good health (not recorded which). The conserved cysteine and the conserved F or W are not part of the CDR3 here. Each record gives: V gene, J gene, CDR3 protein.

V: TRBV5-1; J: TRBJ1-3; CDR3: ASSLLGSGNGNTIY
V: TRBV29-1; J: TRBJ2-7; CDR3: SVEADSEQY
V: TRBV15; J: TRBJ2-5; CDR3: ATSRDGTGPTLETQY
V: TRBV5-1; J: TRBJ2-2; CDR3: ASRPDRTNTGELF
V: TRBV10-3; J: TRBJ1-2; CDR3: AISEIEGGSGYT
V: TRBV29-1; J: TRBJ2-3; CDR3: SVGTPDRINTQY
V: TRBV20-1; J: TRBJ2-7; CDR3: SARRQPNSYEQY
V: TRBV7-2; J: TRBJ2-5; CDR3: ASSRDRGETQY
V: TRBV7-6; J: TRBJ2-2; CDR3: ASRSRANTGELF
V: TRBV20-1; J: TRBJ2-7; CDR3: SAEPGQGSYEQY
V: TRBV5-8; J: TRBJ2-2; CDR3: ASSFTGLINGELF
V: TRBV20-1; J: TRBJ2-1; CDR3: SARLRGGKNYNEQF
V: TRBV5-1; J: TRBJ2-7; CDR3: ASSRRDSGRYEQY
V: TRBV28; J: TRBJ2-2; CDR3: ASTELRTNTGELF
V: TRBV20-1; J: TRBJ2-7; CDR3: SAVFPTYEQY
V: TRBV18; J: TRBJ1-4; CDR3: ASSPASVNEKLF
V: TRBV30; J: TRBJ1-6; CDR3: AWNEDSNSPLH
V: TRBV30; J: TRBJ2-1; CDR3: AWSVLAGVNEQF
V: TRBV20-1; J: TRBJ2-2; CDR3: SAKQDSTGELF
V: TRBV5-1; J: TRBJ1-2; CDR3: ASRGQEVYT
V: TRBV18; J: TRBJ1-2; CDR3: ASSPNPGADYGYT
V: TRBV5-1; J: TRBJ1-6; CDR3: ASSLALRGQENSPLH
V: TRBV28; J: TRBJ2-3; CDR3: ASINRGVGQGTQY
V: TRBV5-1; J: TRBJ2-3; CDR3: ASSLAGGTETDTQY
V: TRBV28; J: TRBJ2-7; CDR3: ASRSGTGSHEQY
V: TRBV29-1; J: TRBJ2-7; CDR3: SVGGRDNSYEQY
V: TRBV20-1; J: TRBJ2-7; CDR3: SARAWTGVYEQY
V: TRBV5-1; J: TRBJ1-1; CDR3: ASSPSDRVFFEAF
V: TRBV11-2; J: TRBJ2-4; CDR3: ASSLERGFDIQY
V: TRBV20-1; J: TRBJ2-5; CDR3: SASWYGQGWETQY
V: TRBV11-1; J: TRBJ2-3; CDR3: ASSPGTGGLHRTDTQY
V: TRBV2; J: TRBJ2-5; CDR3: ASGGVAEQETQY
V: TRBV28; J: TRBJ2-7; CDR3: ASSASSYEQY
V: TRBV28; J: TRBJ2-4; CDR3: ASSSPQRGTQY
V: TRBV28; J: TRBJ2-3; CDR3: ASSLKTGGTDTQY
V: TRBV5-1; J: TRBJ2-3; CDR3: ASSFTTRQGQTDTQY
V: TRBV6-2/TRBV6-3; J: TRBJ2-5; CDR3: ASSSLAGALETQY
V: TRBV10-3; J: TRBJ2-7; CDR3: AISDIAVSSYEQY
V: TRBV5-1; J: TRBJ2-3; CDR3: ASSSLSGILADTQY
V: TRBV5-6; J: TRBJ1-2; CDR3: ASRDSGTGSDYGYT